These 2 T cell receptor beta chains originate from one sample sequenced in a study of cytomegalovirus exposure and HLA in healthy donors. PCR employed 60 Vbeta and 13 Jbeta primers. The method was immunoSEQ multiplex PCR; TCRdb's version includes in-frame clones alone and lacks a portion of them. The profile shows 150,000 to 200,000 clones, roughly 70% of them singletons. The sequenced sample consisted of PBMCs. The receptors here all came from a woman in her thirties or forties in good health and CMV-seropositive.

The chain joins TRBV18 to TRBJ2-5; TRBD1 might be the D (5 bases). This CDR3 contains 15 residues. V was cut by 2 bases and J by 4 bases, with 14 bases left in between. The germline CDR1 and CDR2 sequences are KGHSH and LQKENI. In DNA form, the CDR3 reads TGTGCCAGCTCACCAGGCAGGGAAAAGGGAGAGACCCAGTACTTC. This sequence encodes CASSPGREKGETQYF.

The V gene is TRBV2, the J gene TRBJ2-1; the D gene is possibly TRBD2 (6 bases). CDR1 is SNHLY, CDR2 FYNNEI, per germline. There are 11 residues in the CDR3. V lost 4 bases to trimming and J lost 10 bases, with 8 bases between them. The CDR3 protein is CASSGLEEQFF. CDR3 in DNA: TGTGCCAGCAGTGGACTAGAAGAGCAGTTCTTC. Drawing the rest from reference TRBV2 and TRBJ2-1, the complete variable domain is EPEVTQTPSHQVTQMGQEVILRCVPISNHLYFYWYRQILGQKVEFLVSFYNNEISEKSEIFDDQFSVERPDGSNFTLKIRSTKLEDSAMYFCASSGLEEQFFGPGTRLTVL.